This TCR beta chain came from a study of blood T cell repertoires in COVID-19. Study context: The origin of the acute and convalescent COVID-19 samples was the United States, Italy and Spain. The cDNA or gDNA used as material had been derived from T cells, B-cell-depleted T cells, or PBMCs.

The CDR3 length is 15 residues. The V gene's germline CDR1 is WNHNN and CDR2 SYGVQD (reference sequence). Between the trimmed V and J ends, which lost 0 bases and 1 base, there was a span of 9 bases. Original processing methods: Reference gene primer amplification in the assay estimated nucleated cell counts. Here immunoSEQ multiplex PCR was the method, and the copy in TCRdb shows in-frame clones only, minus some. For V, J and clone size, that table is used; D and trimming come from the DNA. The data show roughly 250,000 clones, just under 85% seen once. The sample consisted of peripheral blood. The rearrangement links TRBV10-1 to TRBJ1-2, with D possibly being TRBD1 (6 bases). This TCR came from a woman in her sixties with active or convalescent COVID-19. The CDR3 bases are TGCGCCAGCAGTGAGTCTGACAGGATTAACTATGGCTACACCTTC. Its protein product is CASSESDRINYGYTF.